Described below is a single T cell receptor beta chain sequence and its context. There is no known antigen for this receptor. Within one base of it there is no much larger clone, and no base qualities were kept. The data belong to a study of blood T cell repertoires in COVID-19 (TCRdb year 2020). Concerning the study at large: Collaborator samples came from the United States, Italy and Spain and covered acute and convalescent phases of COVID-19. The prospective study material was composed of cDNA or gDNA derived from T cells, B-cell-depleted T cells, or PBMCs. Deeply sampled blood TCRbeta repertoires from subjects exposed to, actively infected with, or recovered from COVID-19 were included in the dataset. A freely available public database, intended as a resource for researchers studying the immune response to SARS-CoV-2, is where the repertoires were released. Samples were obtained from the ongoing ImmuneRACE study (first 160 participants) and from 1,200 or so subjects provided by 6 global collaborators. The sample metadata nearly always contained a de-identified subject ID, COVID-19 status, age in years and sex. Where HLA class I and class II types were available, the types were taken from metadata supplied by the sample provider, not from assay-based typing.

Results and caveats for the whole study, not just this receptor: The amount of clinical and demographic metadata varied by source and participant and was provided uncurated.

The CDR3 spans 16 residues, from the cysteine through the phenylalanine. Only the CDR3 DNA stays, 48 bases, in frame from base 1. From a lookup of the germline V gene (reference sequence), CDR1 and CDR2 are MNHEY and SMNVEV. V has 4 bases trimmed and J has 5 bases trimmed; junction bases matching no gene number 8. The immunoSEQ Assay, a bias-controlled multiplex PCR, was used to amplify TCRbeta CDR3 regions from genomic DNA. For the original study's pipeline: Nucleated cell counts per sample were estimated from amplification of reference gene primers within the assay. Sequence reads were collapsed and filtered to measure the absolute abundance of every unique TCRbeta CDR3 rearrangement. For each sample, productive Simpson clonality was calculated as the square root of Simpson's diversity index over productive rearrangements. Held by TCRdb, this immuneACCESS table contains in-frame sequences only and omits some clones. Under half of the omission traces to an unresolved V gene where checked; the cause of the rest is unknown. V and J calls and clone size are as listed in that table; D and trimming were resolved from the DNA. This sample holds approximately 120,000 clones; approximately 85% were observed only once. Around 3% of the sample belongs to the ten largest clones.

At one collaborating source in Seattle, patients were enrolled during active infection and were followed longitudinally through the course of disease. Whole blood was collected in K2EDTA tubes by collaborating institutions according to the institutions' own protocols. For TCRbeta analysis, collaborator samples were shipped as frozen whole blood, as isolated PBMCs, or as DNA extracted from either sample type. The TCR sequence derives from a woman aged 80 or older with COVID-19, enrolled during active disease. The V and J genes are TRBV27 and TRBJ1-6; the junction holds 7 bases that match TRBD1. Material for sequencing was peripheral blood. This receptor carries the CDR3 CASSSSPTGNNSPLHF. The nucleotide sequence is TGTGCCAGCAGTTCATCTCCGACAGGGAATAATTCACCCCTCCACTTT.